The TCR beta chain described here comes from a study of response to subunit inactivated influenza vaccine (dated by TCRdb to the late 2010s). The study in broad terms: The study used deep quantitative T cell receptor repertoire profiling to track responses to a trivalent subunit inactivated influenza vaccine. Broader findings and caveats from the paper: The authors suggested that each seasonal influenza vaccination may recruit only a limited number of new T cells.

This clonotype was seen a single time. Its antigen is unknown. No base quality information exists; no much larger clone differs at one position. One read amounts to weak evidence. Libraries were constructed by RT-PCR. Instrument used: Illumina HiSeq 2500. TCRdb handled the public reads itself, with Q25 trimming in fastp and clone calling in MiXCR, and kept productive beta chains. Identical CDR3 proteins give one entry, which carries the most common genes and DNA. This sample comprises about 520,000 distinct CDR3 sequences, 25% of them detected only once. The ten largest make up around 2% of the sample. Counted from cysteine to phenylalanine, this CDR3 has 21 amino acids. Only CDR3 DNA is held: 63 bases, read in frame from base 1. CDR1 is given as SGHTA and CDR2 as FQGTGA, both from the germline V gene. Compared with germline, V lacks 1 base and J lacks 2 bases; bases without a gene match: 19.

The sample was CD4+ T cells sorted from PBMCs, taken 5 days after vaccination. This sequence was found in a man aged 50 or older who received an inactivated influenza vaccine. Donor details come from another sample of the same person, matched by shared clones. The rearranged chain carries TRBV7-3 and TRBJ2-2; 7 bases in the junction line up with TRBD1. The sequenced DNA is TGTGCCAGCAGCTTAAAGAGGGCTTGGTGGGGCAGGGGGAACAACACCGGGGAGCTGTTTTTT. Its amino acids are CASSLKRAWWGRGNNTGELFF.